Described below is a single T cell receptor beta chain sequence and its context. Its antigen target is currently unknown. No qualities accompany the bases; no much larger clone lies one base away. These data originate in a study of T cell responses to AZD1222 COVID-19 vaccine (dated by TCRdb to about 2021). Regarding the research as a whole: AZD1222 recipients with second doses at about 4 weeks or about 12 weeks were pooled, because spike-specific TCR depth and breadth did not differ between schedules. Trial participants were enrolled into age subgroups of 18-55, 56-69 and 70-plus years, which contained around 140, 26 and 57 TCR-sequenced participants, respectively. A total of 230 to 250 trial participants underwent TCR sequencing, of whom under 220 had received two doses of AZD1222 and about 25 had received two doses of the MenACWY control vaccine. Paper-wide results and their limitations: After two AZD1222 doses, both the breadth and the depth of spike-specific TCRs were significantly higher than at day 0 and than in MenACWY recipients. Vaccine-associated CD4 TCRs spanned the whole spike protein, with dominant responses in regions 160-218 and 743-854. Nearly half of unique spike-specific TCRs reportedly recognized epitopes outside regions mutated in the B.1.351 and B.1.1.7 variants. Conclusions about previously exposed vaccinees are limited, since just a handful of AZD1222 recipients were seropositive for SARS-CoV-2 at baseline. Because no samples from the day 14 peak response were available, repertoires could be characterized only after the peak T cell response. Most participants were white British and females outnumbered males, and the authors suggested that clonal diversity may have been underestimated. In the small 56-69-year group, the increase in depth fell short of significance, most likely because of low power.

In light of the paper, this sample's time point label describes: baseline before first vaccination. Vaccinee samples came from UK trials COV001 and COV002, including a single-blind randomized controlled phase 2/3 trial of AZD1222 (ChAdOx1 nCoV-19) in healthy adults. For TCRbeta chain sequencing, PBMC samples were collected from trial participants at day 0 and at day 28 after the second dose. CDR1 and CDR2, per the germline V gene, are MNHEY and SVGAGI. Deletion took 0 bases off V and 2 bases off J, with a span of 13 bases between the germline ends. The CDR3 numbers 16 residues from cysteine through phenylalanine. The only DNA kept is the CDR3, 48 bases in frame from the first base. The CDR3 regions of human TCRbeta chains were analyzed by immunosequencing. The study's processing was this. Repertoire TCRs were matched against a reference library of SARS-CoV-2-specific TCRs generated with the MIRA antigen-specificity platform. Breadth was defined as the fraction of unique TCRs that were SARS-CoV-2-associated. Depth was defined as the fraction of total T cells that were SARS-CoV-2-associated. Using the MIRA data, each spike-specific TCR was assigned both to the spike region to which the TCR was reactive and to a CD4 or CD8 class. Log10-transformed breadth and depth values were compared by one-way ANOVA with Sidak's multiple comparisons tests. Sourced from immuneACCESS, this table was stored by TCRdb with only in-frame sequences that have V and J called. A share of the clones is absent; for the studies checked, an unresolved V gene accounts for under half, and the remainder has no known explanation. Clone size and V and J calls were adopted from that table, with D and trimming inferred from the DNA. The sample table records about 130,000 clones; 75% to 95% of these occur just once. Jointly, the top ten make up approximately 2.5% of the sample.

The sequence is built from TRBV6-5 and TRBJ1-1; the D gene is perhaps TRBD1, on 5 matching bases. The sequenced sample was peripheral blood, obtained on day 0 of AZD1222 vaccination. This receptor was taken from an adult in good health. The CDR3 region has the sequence CASSYSLWGSNTEAFF. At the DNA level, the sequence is TGTGCCAGCAGTTACTCTCTATGGGGCAGCAACACTGAAGCTTTCTTT.